This paragraph reports one T cell receptor beta chain. This entry comes from a study of cytomegalovirus exposure and HLA in healthy donors. The PCR ran on 60 Vbeta and 13 Jbeta primers. Assay used: immunoSEQ multiplex PCR; TCRdb lists only in-frame clones, some missing. In the table there are about 94,000 clones, approximately 66% of which are singletons. This TCR was sampled from a man aged 25-45 years in good health and CMV-seronegative. The sample comprised PBMCs.

For the CDR3, the DNA is TGTGCCAGCAGACCTGCCGGGACAGGCTTTTACGAGCAGTACTTC. Amino acids: CASRPAGTGFYEQYF. The chain links TRBV28 to TRBJ2-7; 8 bases agree with TRBD1. The CDR3 has 15 amino acids. V lost 6 bases to trimming and J lost 4 bases; unmatched junction nucleotides: 11. Looked up from germline, CDR1 is MDHEN and CDR2 is SYDVKM.